This record concerns one T cell receptor beta chain sequence. Its matching antigen is unknown. The CDR3 covers 15 residues. Germline values: CDR1 SGHNT, CDR2 YENEEA. V was pared by 5 bases and J by 8 bases, with 11 bases of the junction left unmatched. From the multiplex PCR reads, TCRdb called clonotypes with MiXCR, one entry per CDR3 protein. The table shows about 270,000 distinct CDR3 sequences, with 30% occurring only once. The record originates from a study of breast tumors, draining lymph nodes, adjacent tissues. General study findings and limits: Most tumor T cells seemingly derive from lymph node, then expand in tumor. Luminal-like breast cancer showed significantly higher tumor–nontumor repertoire similarity than basal-like. The lymph node origin of tumor T cells was framed as consistent with a hypothesis, not demonstrated. Compared with lymph nodes, tumors were less diverse; compared with nontumor tissue, more.

Samples came from axillary lymph nodes draining the breast cancer. V is TRBV11-3 and J is TRBJ2-1, with 8 bases identical to TRBD2. The TCR sequence derives from a female donor with breast cancer. Some clones in this sample may be carry-over from other donors' samples. The sequenced sample consisted of axillary lymph node tissue. DNA of the CDR3: TGTGCCAGCAGCGACCCCCCCCGCGGGAGGCATGAGCAGTTCTTC. This codes for CASSDPPRGRHEQFF.